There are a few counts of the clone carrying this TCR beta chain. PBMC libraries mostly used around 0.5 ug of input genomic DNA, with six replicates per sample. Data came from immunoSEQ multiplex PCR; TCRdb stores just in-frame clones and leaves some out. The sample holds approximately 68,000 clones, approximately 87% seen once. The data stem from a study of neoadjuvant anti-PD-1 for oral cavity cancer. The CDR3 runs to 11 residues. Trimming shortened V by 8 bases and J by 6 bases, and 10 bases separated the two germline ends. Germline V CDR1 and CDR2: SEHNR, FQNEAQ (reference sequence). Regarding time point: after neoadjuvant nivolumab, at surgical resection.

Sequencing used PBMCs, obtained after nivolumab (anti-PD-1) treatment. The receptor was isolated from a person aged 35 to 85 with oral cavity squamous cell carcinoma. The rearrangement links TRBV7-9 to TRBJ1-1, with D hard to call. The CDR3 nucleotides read TGTGCCAGCCTAGGTATAGCTGAAGCTTTCTTT. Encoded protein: CASLGIAEAFF.